The 11 T cell receptor beta chains below come from one sample, sequenced in a study of CD8 T cells in ankylosing spondylitis. The antigens for these receptors are not known. The study, taken as a whole, reports: Fewer than 10 highly homologous variants formed a TCR beta motif that appeared characteristic of ankylosing spondylitis blood.

TCRdb re-derived calls from the 5' RACE reads in MiXCR, one entry per CDR3 protein. Of about 800,000 distinct CDR3 sequences detected, roughly 12% appear once; the ten largest clones hold 0.51%. What was sequenced was blood, either unsorted or a sorted T cell fraction (not recorded which). These receptors all stem from a male donor with ankylosing spondylitis.

At least ten counts were recorded for this clonotype. V is TRBV29-1 and J is TRBJ1-2, with TRBD1 matching 10 bases. V lost 6 bases, J lost 1 base, and 8 bases stayed unmatched. The CDR3 has 15 amino acids. The germline gives CDR1 SQVTM, CDR2 ANQGSEA. The CDR3 loop is CSVDLGTGVNYGYTF. In DNA, the CDR3 is TGCAGCGTCGACTTGGGGACAGGGGTTAACTATGGCTACACCTTC.

This clonotype was recorded a few times. This chain's CDR3 is CATMRQRNTEAFF. The CDR3 region has the DNA TGTGCCACCATGAGGCAGCGGAACACTGAAGCTTTCTTT. V usage is TRBV15 and J usage is TRBJ1-1; D call uncertain. This CDR3 is built from 13 residues. Trimming stripped 7 bases from V and 1 base from J, with 10 bases between. The germline V gene encodes CDR1 LNHNV and CDR2 YYDKDF (reference sequence).

The rearrangement links TRBV9 to TRBJ2-2; 7 bases are shared with TRBD1. The CDR3 sequence is 16 residues long. The V gene's germline CDR1 is SGDLS and CDR2 YYNGEE. Germline trimming cut 1 base from V and 0 bases from J; bases unmatched to any gene: 3. The CDR3 coding sequence is TGTGCCAGCAGCGTAAACACAGGGGCGAACACCGGGGAGCTGTTTTTT. This codes for CASSVNTGANTGELFF.

The chain uses TRBV18 and TRBJ2-7, with D possibly being TRBD1 (6 bases). Germline V gene lookup returns CDR1 KGHSH and CDR2 LQKENI. The ends were cut back, 4 bases at V and 7 bases at J, with 11 bases in the middle. CDR3 size: 12 residues. The CDR3 DNA sequence: TGTGCCAGCTCACGGGAACAGGGTGAGCAGTACTTC. This codes for CASSREQGEQYF.

This clonotype was picked up many times. Mismatch with germline at one junction end may stem from a read error. The CDR3 coding sequence is TGTGCCAGCAGCGAGGGACCCTATGATTCACCCCTCCACTTT. As protein: CASSEGPYDSPLHF. This chain uses TRBV9 with TRBJ1-6; a possible D gene is TRBD1 (5 bases). Germline lookup yields CDR1 SGDLS and CDR2 YYNGEE. The CDR3 is 14 amino acids.

This clonotype came up a few times. The rearrangement uses TRBV10-3 and TRBJ2-1; possible D gene TRBD2, 6 bases. Trimming removed 2 bases at V and 10 bases at J, with 6 bases between. Germline CDR1 ENHRY, CDR2 SYGVKD. The CDR3 length is 11 residues. The CDR3 is CAISEGLEQFF. The CDR3, as DNA: TGTGCCATCAGTGAGGGACTAGAGCAGTTCTTC.

This clonotype occurred many times. The rearrangement joins TRBV4-2 to TRBJ1-3; unclear D gene. V shed 1 base and J shed 2 bases, with 6 bases lying between them. The CDR3 consists of 14 residues. Germline lookup yields CDR1 LGHNA and CDR2 YNFKEQ. The CDR3 is CASSQAGTGNTIYF. The CDR3 DNA follows: TGTGCCAGCAGCCAAGCGGGGACTGGAAACACCATATATTTT.

Many counts were recorded for this clonotype. V is TRBV20-1 and J is TRBJ1-1, with a tentative D call TRBD1 (5 bases). The CDR3 sequence is 12 residues long. The germline CDR1 and CDR2 sequences are DFQATT and SNEGSKA (reference sequence). V lost 7 bases to trimming and J lost 1 base, with 10 bases between them. CDR3 sequence reads: CSGGRTNTEAFF. CDR3 coding DNA: TGCAGTGGGGGCAGGACGAACACTGAAGCTTTCTTT.

The V and J genes are TRBV11-2 and TRBJ2-5, with TRBD2 matching 10 bases. CDR1 and CDR2 (germline): SGHAT, FQNNGV. The CDR3 has 16 residues. V lost 1 base, J lost 3 bases, and 5 bases stayed unmatched. The CDR3 bases are TGTGCCAGCAGCTTAGTAAGCGGGAGGGGGAAAGAGACCCAGTACTTC. It is translated as CASSLVSGRGKETQYF.

Only a few counts were recorded for this clonotype. J is TRBJ1-2 and V is TRBV28; D not resolved. With 2 bases removed from V and 7 bases from J, the gap between germline ends came to 8 bases. CDR3 size: 12 residues. Germline V lookup: CDR1 MDHEN, CDR2 SYDVKM. CDR3 coding DNA: TGTGCCAGCAGTTTAAGGGATGGTGGCTACACCTTC. Translating gives CASSLRDGGYTF.

Only a few counts were recorded for this clonotype. V gene TRBV10-3 combines with J gene TRBJ1-2, with D perhaps TRBD1 (6 bases). The CDR3 consists of 13 residues. Trimming stripped 4 bases from V and 6 bases from J, with 12 bases between. CDR1 is ENHRY, CDR2 SYGVKD, per germline. The CDR3, as DNA: TGTGCCATCAGTGTGCTAAGGGGGGATGGCTACACCTTC. This gives the protein CAISVLRGDGYTF.